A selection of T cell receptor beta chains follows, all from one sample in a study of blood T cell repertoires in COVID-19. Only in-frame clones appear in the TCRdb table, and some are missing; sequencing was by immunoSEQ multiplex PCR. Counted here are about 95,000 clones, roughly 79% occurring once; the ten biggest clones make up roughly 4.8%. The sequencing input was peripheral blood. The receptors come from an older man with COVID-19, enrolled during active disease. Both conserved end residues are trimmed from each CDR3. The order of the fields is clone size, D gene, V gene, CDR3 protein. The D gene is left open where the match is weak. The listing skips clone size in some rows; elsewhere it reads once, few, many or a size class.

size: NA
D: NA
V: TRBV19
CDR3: ASRRQSSTGELF

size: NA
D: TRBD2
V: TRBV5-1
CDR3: ASSREGLSYEQY

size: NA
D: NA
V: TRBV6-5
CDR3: ASSRGRWGEKLF

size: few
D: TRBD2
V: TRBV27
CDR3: ASRLAGGPYEQY

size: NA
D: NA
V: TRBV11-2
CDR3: ASSLDRFDTQY

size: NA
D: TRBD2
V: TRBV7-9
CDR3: ASSYPSGVYNEQF

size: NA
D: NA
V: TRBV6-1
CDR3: ASSDAVAKNIQY

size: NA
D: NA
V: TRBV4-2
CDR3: ASSLDLGGTNTNYGYT

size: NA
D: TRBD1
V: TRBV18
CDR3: ASSLDRGSDSPLH

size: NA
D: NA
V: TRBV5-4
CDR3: ASSQGDYGYT

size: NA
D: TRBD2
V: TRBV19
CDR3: ASSISGSRIEQY

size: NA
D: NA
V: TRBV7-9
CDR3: ASTNKETQY

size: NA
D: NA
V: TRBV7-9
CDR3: ASSQGNAAEGDTQY

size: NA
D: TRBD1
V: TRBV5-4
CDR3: ASSLEGTGTSPLH

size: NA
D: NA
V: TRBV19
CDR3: ASSSGAGRDSNQPQH

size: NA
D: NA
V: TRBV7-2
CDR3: ASSSPYGQSNYGYT

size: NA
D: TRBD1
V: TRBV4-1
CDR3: ASSVTGTGESSYT

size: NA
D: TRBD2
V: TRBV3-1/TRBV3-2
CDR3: ASSYSGRSSYNEQF

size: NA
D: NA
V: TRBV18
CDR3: ASSPGGPSQF

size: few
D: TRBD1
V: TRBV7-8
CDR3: ASSWGQGAIGELF

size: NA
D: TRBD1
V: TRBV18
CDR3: ASSETGPISYEQY

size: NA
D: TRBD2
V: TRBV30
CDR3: AWSPLAGEVGELF

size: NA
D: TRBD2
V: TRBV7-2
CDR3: ASRREAGGPSTGELF

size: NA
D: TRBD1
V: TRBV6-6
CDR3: ASSLGQGSNQPQH

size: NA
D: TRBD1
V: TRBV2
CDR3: ASSWGDRVLETQY

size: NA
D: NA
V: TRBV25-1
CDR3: ASSDGELRLGTQY